These 18 T cell receptor beta chains originate from one sample sequenced in a study of blood T cell repertoires in COVID-19. TCRdb's copy holds only in-frame clones and misses some; the assay was immunoSEQ multiplex PCR. The top ten clones hold 4% to 5% of a sample with 200,000 to 300,000 clones, 80% to 90% of them seen once. The sample was peripheral blood. These receptors all come from a man between 60 and 75 years old with acute or convalescent COVID-19.

V and J are TRBV27 and TRBJ1-2, with TRBD1 identical over 7 bases. CDR3 size: 14 residues. Germline values: CDR1 MNHEY, CDR2 SMNVEV (reference sequence). The V gene end was trimmed by 5 bases and the J gene end by 2 bases; junction bases not matched to a gene: 5. The chain's CDR3 is CASSGTASNYGYTF. CDR3 DNA sequence: TGTGCCAGCAGTGGGACAGCCAGCAACTATGGCTACACCTTC.

The chain uses TRBV6-6 and TRBJ2-7; TRBD1 agrees at 10 bases. V gave up 2 bases and J gave up 3 bases; unmatched junction bases: 4. CDR1 is MNHNY, CDR2 SVGAGI, per germline (reference sequence). The CDR3 is 15 amino acids. The DNA for the CDR3 is TGTGCCAGCAGTTACCAAGGACAGGGGGTCTACGAGCAGTACTTC. It specifies CASSYQGQGVYEQYF.

The chain has TRBV24-1 and TRBJ1-1; 7 bases are shared with TRBD1. The CDR3 covers 13 residues. With V trimmed by 3 bases and J by 11 bases, 8 bases remained unmatched. Germline V gene lookup returns CDR1 KGHDR and CDR2 SFDVKD. The DNA for the CDR3 is TGTGCCACCAGTGATATCACAGGGGAGCATGCTTTCTTT. Its protein product is CATSDITGEHAFF.

The chain has TRBV6-5 and TRBJ2-3; no definite D call. Per the germline V gene, CDR1 is MNHEY and CDR2 is SVGAGI. The V gene lost 1 base and the J gene lost 2 bases, with 10 bases spanning the gap. The CDR3 sequence is 15 residues long. The CDR3 here is CASSYFGPSTDTQYF. For the CDR3, the DNA is TGTGCCAGCAGTTACTTTGGCCCCTCCACAGATACGCAGTATTTT.

The chain employs TRBV30 and TRBJ2-6; a possible D gene is TRBD1 (5 bases). The CDR3 totals 15 residues. Germline V gene sequence: CDR1 GTSNPN, CDR2 SVGIG (reference sequence). CDR3 in DNA: TGTGCTGGTCCGCAGGGAAGAAAGGGGGCCAACGTCCTGACTTTC. It encodes CAGPQGRKGANVLTF.

V gene TRBV20-1 combines with J gene TRBJ1-2; unclear D gene. V lost 3 bases and J 3 bases, leaving 5 bases between the germline ends. This CDR3 is built from 11 residues. The V gene's germline CDR1 is DFQATT and CDR2 SNEGSKA (reference sequence). The CDR3 sequence is CSAREDYGYTF. DNA for the CDR3: TGCAGTGCTAGGGAGGACTATGGCTACACCTTC.

The rearrangement joins TRBV28 to TRBJ2-5; no definite D call. V lost 9 bases and J 1 base, leaving 12 bases between the germline ends. The CDR3 length is 13 residues. CDR1 and CDR2 (germline): MDHEN, SYDVKM. CDR3 region: CASLRPGQETQYF. In DNA form, the CDR3 reads TGTGCCAGTCTCCGACCGGGCCAAGAGACCCAGTACTTC.

This chain links TRBV5-1 with TRBJ2-5; D may be TRBD1 (6 bases). Germline CDR1 SGHRS, CDR2 YFSETQ. This CDR3 region has 16 residues. V was clipped by 0 bases and J by 2 bases, with 14 bases between them. The CDR3 DNA reads TGCGCCAGCAGCTTGGAACCGGCAGGACAGCAAGAGACCCAGTACTTC. The encoded protein is CASSLEPAGQQETQYF.

The chain joins TRBV25-1 to TRBJ2-6, with no clear D. Germline V gene lookup returns CDR1 MGHDK and CDR2 SYGVNS. The CDR3 totals 13 residues. Trimming left V 10 bases short and J 0 bases short, with 7 bases between. The CDR3 loop reads CATAPSGANVLTF. CDR3 DNA: TGTGCCACCGCGCCCTCTGGGGCCAACGTCCTGACTTTC.

J is TRBJ2-7 and V is TRBV2, with 8 nucleotides matching TRBD1. Germline V lookup: CDR1 SNHLY, CDR2 FYNNEI. This CDR3 contains 16 residues. V was pared by 8 bases and J by 0 bases, with 12 bases of the junction left unmatched. The CDR3 DNA follows: TGTGCCAGCCGGGACAGGACGATTCCACTCTCCTACGAGCAGTACTTC. Translating gives CASRDRTIPLSYEQYF.

V is TRBV10-1 and J is TRBJ1-1; 7 nucleotides match TRBD1. The ends lost 6 bases at V and 1 base at J; junction bases unmatched: 2. CDR1 WNHNN and CDR2 SYGVQD come from the germline V gene (reference sequence). The CDR3 is made up of 13 amino acids. The CDR3 sequence is CASRGQTNTEAFF. CDR3 sequence (DNA): TGCGCCAGCAGGGGACAGACGAACACTGAAGCTTTCTTT.

This rearrangement joins TRBV7-2 to TRBJ2-2; 8 nucleotides agree with TRBD2. The CDR3 runs to 18 residues. Trimming cost V 2 bases and J 3 bases; bases outside gene matches: 11. Germline CDR1 SGHTA, CDR2 FQGNSA. The CDR3 protein is CASSLRHSPGGDTGELFF. The CDR3 bases are TGTGCCAGCAGCTTACGCCACTCACCGGGGGGGGACACCGGGGAGCTGTTTTTT.

The chain joins TRBV19 to TRBJ2-5, with TRBD1 matching 9 bases. The germline CDR1 and CDR2 sequences are LNHDA and SQIVND (reference sequence). The CDR3 has 14 residues. Losses at the gene ends were 6 bases for V and 5 bases for J; bases not matched to a gene: 7. The CDR3 DNA follows: TGTGCCAGTAGGGACAGGGGATCGAAGGAGACCCAGTACTTC. Translated, it gives CASRDRGSKETQYF.

This sequence joins TRBV7-8 and TRBJ1-4; TRBD1 aligns across 7 bases. In germline, CDR1 is SGHVS, CDR2 FQNEAQ. The CDR3 is 16 residues long. The V gene end was trimmed by 1 base and the J gene end by 0 bases; junction bases not matched to a gene: 2. In DNA, the CDR3 is TGTGCCAGCAGCTTAGGTGGGACAGCAACTAATGAAAAACTGTTTTTT. Translating gives CASSLGGTATNEKLFF.

The V and J genes are TRBV19 and TRBJ1-5; unclear D gene. The V and J ends lost 7 bases and 0 bases respectively, with 19 bases between them. Per the germline V gene, CDR1 is LNHDA and CDR2 is SQIVND (reference sequence). The CDR3 sequence is 17 residues long. In nucleotides, the CDR3 is TGTGCCAGTAAGGAAATAGGGCGGGGATATAGCAATCAGCCCCAGCATTTT. Its translation: CASKEIGRGYSNQPQHF. The whole variable domain, remainder taken from reference TRBV19 and TRBJ1-5, is DGGITQSPKYLFRKEGQNVTLSCEQNLNHDAMYWYRQDPGQGLRLIYYSQIVNDFQKGDIAEGYSVSREKKESFPLTVTSAQKNPTAFYLCASKEIGRGYSNQPQHFGDGTRLSIL.

This chain uses TRBV4-1 with TRBJ2-7; weak D call: TRBD1 (6 bases). CDR1 is MGHRA, CDR2 YSYEKL, per germline. Deletions cut 0 bases from V and 3 bases from J, with 9 bases between. This CDR3 is built from 14 residues. The DNA of the CDR3 is TGCGCCAGCAGCCAAGAAGGGGGAATCTACGAGCAGTACTTC. Its protein product is CASSQEGGIYEQYF.

A remark on this clone: Relative to the germline gene, one junction end is altered; a read error may explain this. The gene calls are TRBV3-1 (or the pseudogene TRBV3-2) and TRBJ2-4; possible D gene TRBD1, 6 bases. The germline CDR1 and CDR2 sequences are LGHDT and YNNKEL (reference sequence). The CDR3 consists of 13 residues. The CDR3 protein is CASSQEGERTAVF. The CDR3, as DNA: TGTGCCAGCAGCCAAGAAGGGGAAAGGACAGCGGTCTTC.

This clone was detected only once. The chain recombines TRBV5-8 with TRBJ1-2; TRBD1 aligns across 10 bases. The length of the CDR3 is 16 residues. The germline gives CDR1 SGHTS, CDR2 YDEGEE. With 0 bases clipped from V and 4 bases from J, the junction kept 6 bases outside the gene matches. The CDR3 is CASSLGQGAWGYGYTF. CDR3 DNA sequence: TGTGCCAGCAGCTTGGGACAGGGGGCATGGGGCTATGGCTACACCTTC.